This T cell receptor (beta chain) was recorded in a study of CD8 T cells in ankylosing spondylitis. Whole-study results and caveats: Seemingly characteristic of ankylosing spondylitis blood was a TCR beta motif consisting of about 8 highly homologous variants. CD8+ by phenotype, disease-linked clones were relatively rare in peripheral blood.

Construction of TCR beta libraries was performed using quantitative 5'-RACE with molecular barcodes. TCRdb reanalysed the 5' RACE reads using MiXCR and keeps one entry per CDR3 protein. The sample comprises 250,000 to 400,000 distinct CDR3 sequences, roughly 11% of which are singletons, and roughly 9.5% rests with the top ten. This clonotype was seen more than once but under ten times. What it recognizes is unknown. CDR3 length: 13 amino acids. Trimming pared 7 bases from V and 3 bases from J, leaving 10 bases between. Germline CDR1 and CDR2: SGHTA and FQGNSA. This receptor was identified in a female donor with ankylosing spondylitis or in good health (not recorded which). The sequenced sample consisted of blood, either unsorted or a sorted T cell fraction (not recorded which). This rearrangement joins TRBV7-2 to TRBJ1-5; D gene unclear. The chain's CDR3 is CASNEGINQPQHF. CDR3 nucleotides: TGTGCCAGCAACGAAGGGATCAATCAGCCCCAGCATTTT.